A single sample gave rise to the 31 T cell receptor beta chains below, sequenced in a study of radiotherapy plus CTLA-4 blockade in lung cancer. Repertoires were generated with immunoSEQ multiplex PCR, while TCRdb's copy carries only in-frame clones and drops some. In the table there are 70,000 to 90,000 clones, around nine tenths of which are singletons. The sample consisted of peripheral blood, taken from a patient treated with radiotherapy plus ipilimumab. The receptors were gathered from a human donor with non-small cell lung cancer who had stable disease on radiotherapy plus ipilimumab.

The chain carries TRBV7-9 and TRBJ1-1; tentatively, D is TRBD1 (5 bases). V lost 2 bases to trimming and J lost 6 bases, with 13 bases between them. CDR1 SEHNR and CDR2 FQNEAQ come from the germline V gene (reference sequence). CDR3 length: 14 residues. The CDR3 DNA reads TGTGCCAGCAGCTTAAGCCAGGGAAGCGCTGAAGCTTTCTTT. This encodes CASSLSQGSAEAFF.

This chain joins TRBV2 and TRBJ2-7, with 11 bases lining up with TRBD2. V lost 9 bases, J lost 0 bases, and 4 bases stayed unmatched. Germline-derived CDR1 and CDR2 are SNHLY and FYNNEI. The CDR3 is made up of 14 amino acids. Here the CDR3 DNA reads TGTGCCAGTGTAGCGGGGGGGAGCTCCTACGAGCAGTACTTC. Translated, it gives CASVAGGSSYEQYF. The whole variable domain, filled in from reference TRBV2 and TRBJ2-7, reads EPEVTQTPSHQVTQMGQEVILRCVPISNHLYFYWYRQILGQKVEFLVSFYNNEISEKSEIFDDQFSVERPDGSNFTLKIRSTKLEDSAMYFCASVAGGSSYEQYFGPGTRLTVT.

V and J are TRBV2 and TRBJ2-6; D might be TRBD1 (6 bases). V lost 7 bases and J 1 base, leaving 14 bases between the germline ends. This CDR3 has 16 residues. Germline loops: CDR1 SNHLY, CDR2 FYNNEI. The CDR3 region has the DNA TGTGCCAGCATCGGACTCGGACAGTCTGGGGCCAACGTCCTGACTTTC. Its translation is CASIGLGQSGANVLTF.

The rearrangement uses TRBV30 and TRBJ2-1; TRBD1 might be the D (6 bases). The CDR3 has 12 residues. Trimming stripped 2 bases from V and 9 bases from J, with 11 bases between. The germline V gene encodes CDR1 GTSNPN and CDR2 SVGIG (reference sequence). CDR3 in amino acids: CAWSLQGGEQFF. CDR3 in DNA: TGTGCCTGGAGTCTACAGGGCGGTGAGCAGTTCTTC. Based on the CDR3 plus reference TRBV30 and TRBJ2-1, the full variable domain is SQTIHQWPATLVQPVGSPLSLECTVEGTSNPNLYWYRQAAGRGLQLLFYSVGIGQISSEVPQNLSASRPQDRQFILSSKKLLLSDSGFYLCAWSLQGGEQFFGPGTRLTVL.

The genes are TRBV7-2 and TRBJ2-3, with D uncertain. There are 13 residues in the CDR3. The ends were cut back, 2 bases at V and 2 bases at J, with 5 bases in the middle. Germline V gene data show CDR1 as SGHTA and CDR2 as FQGNSA. CDR3 in DNA: TGTGCCAGCAGCTTATACGACACAGATACGCAGTATTTT. It encodes CASSLYDTDTQYF.

This chain joins TRBV10-3 and TRBJ2-3; D is unresolved. Between the trimmed V and J ends, which lost 0 bases and 4 bases, there was a span of 11 bases. This CDR3 region has 15 residues. Germline-derived CDR1 and CDR2 are ENHRY and SYGVKD. CDR3 residues: CAISESAKVPDTQYF. DNA of the CDR3: TGTGCCATCAGTGAGTCGGCCAAGGTCCCAGATACGCAGTATTTT.

The CDR3 nucleotides are TGTGCCAGCTCCAAGGCGCGGGGAGCTAGTACCACAGATACGCAGTATTTT. This encodes CASSKARGASTTDTQYF. This chain joins TRBV18 and TRBJ2-3; D possibly corresponds to TRBD2 (6 bases). Looked up from germline, CDR1 is KGHSH and CDR2 is LQKENI. This CDR3 region has 17 residues. Trimming pared 6 bases from V and 2 bases from J, leaving 21 bases between.

This rearrangement joins TRBV27 to TRBJ1-5; 10 bases align to TRBD1. CDR3 length: 15 amino acids. Germline V CDR1 and CDR2: MNHEY, SMNVEV (reference sequence). V lost 6 bases, J lost 5 bases, and 7 bases stayed unmatched. This CDR3 reads CASRWTGGNDQPQHF. In DNA form, the CDR3 reads TGTGCCAGCAGGTGGACAGGGGGGAACGATCAGCCCCAGCATTTT.

This clone came up a few times. The chain has TRBV10-3 and TRBJ2-7; D remains ambiguous. Germline CDR1 and CDR2: ENHRY and SYGVKD. This CDR3 has 14 amino acids. Trimming cost V 1 base and J 5 bases, with 12 bases left between them. The CDR3: CAISEYDRAHEQYF. The CDR3, as DNA: TGTGCCATCAGTGAGTATGATAGGGCCCACGAGCAGTACTTC.

This clone is a singleton in its sample. The chain couples TRBV6-1 to TRBJ2-7; the match to TRBD2 covers 12 bases. Looked up from germline, CDR1 is MNHNS and CDR2 is SASEGT. This CDR3 has 16 residues. V was clipped by 4 bases and J by 6 bases; unmatched bases: 10. CDR3 nucleotide sequence: TGTGCCAGCAGTGCCCAACTAGCGGGGGGTTCGGGCGAGCAGTACTTC. Translated: CASSAQLAGGSGEQYF.

The chain uses TRBV27 and TRBJ1-5; a possible D gene is TRBD1 (5 bases). V was pared by 5 bases and J by 1 base, with 15 bases between. The CDR3 totals 16 residues. Germline-derived CDR1 and CDR2 are MNHEY and SMNVEV (reference sequence). CDR3 region: CASSPRTQGSNQPQHF. The CDR3 DNA is TGTGCCAGCAGTCCCCGAACCCAGGGAAGCAATCAGCCCCAGCATTTT.

The chain combines TRBV18 with TRBJ2-3; 9 nucleotides agree with TRBD2. The CDR3 is 15 amino acids. After removal of 8 bases from V and 2 bases from J, the junction contained 8 bases not matched to a gene. In germline, CDR1 is KGHSH, CDR2 LQKENI. As DNA, the CDR3 is TGTGCCAGCCTAAAGACTAGCGGAGTCACAGATACGCAGTATTTT. Translating it yields CASLKTSGVTDTQYF.

The genes are TRBV2 and TRBJ2-7; D not resolved. The CDR3 has 10 amino acids. CDR1 is SNHLY, CDR2 FYNNEI, per germline. V was pared by 8 bases and J by 10 bases, with 12 bases between. CDR3 sequence: CASAPTSQYF. CDR3 in DNA: TGTGCCAGCGCCCCCACCTCCCAGTACTTC.

This clone occurred a few times. V and J are TRBV28 and TRBJ1-3, with TRBD1 as a possible D gene (6 bases). Germline V gene sequence: CDR1 MDHEN, CDR2 SYDVKM. Trimming left V 3 bases short and J 2 bases short, with 14 bases between. The CDR3 has 16 amino acids. The CDR3 DNA follows: TGTGCCAGCAGTTTTCAGAGGGGGGCCCCTGGAAACACCATATATTTT. It translates to CASSFQRGAPGNTIYF.

The rearrangement joins TRBV5-6 to TRBJ2-7; D is possibly TRBD1 or TRBD2 (7 bases each). The CDR3 is 16 amino acids. The V end lost 4 bases, the J end lost 9 bases, and 26 bases lay between the germline ends. CDR1 is SGHDT and CDR2 is YYEEEE in the germline V gene. The CDR3 DNA reads as TGTGCCAGCAGCATGACAGGGAGGGGCCAAGGTATCGGGCAGTACTTC. As protein: CASSMTGRGQGIGQYF.

This chain connects TRBV7-9 to TRBJ2-5, with D possibly TRBD2 on 6 matching bases. The length of the CDR3 is 14 residues. CDR1 is SEHNR, CDR2 FQNEAQ, per germline (reference sequence). Trimming cost V 1 base and J 4 bases, with 10 bases left between them. The CDR3, as DNA: TGTGCCAGCAGCTTAGGCGGGGCAGGAGAGACCCAGTACTTC. Its translation: CASSLGGAGETQYF.

This clone appeared once. The J gene is TRBJ2-7, the V gene TRBV9; 10 nucleotides match TRBD2. Trimming cost V 0 bases and J 5 bases; bases outside gene matches: 5. The germline gives CDR1 SGDLS, CDR2 YYNGEE. The CDR3 is 15 residues long. The CDR3 loop is CASSVGGLAFHEQYF. The CDR3 coding sequence is TGTGCCAGCAGCGTAGGGGGACTAGCGTTCCACGAGCAGTACTTC.

This clone was counted once. The chain is built from TRBV5-1 and TRBJ1-1; maybe TRBD1 (5 bases). Between the trimmed V and J ends, which lost 4 bases and 3 bases, there was a span of 10 bases. Germline assignment: CDR1 SGHRS and CDR2 YFSETQ. The CDR3 extends over 13 amino acids. CDR3 amino acids: CASSVLQDTEAFF. CDR3 DNA sequence: TGCGCCAGCAGCGTATTACAGGACACTGAAGCTTTCTTT.

The chain has TRBV19 and TRBJ2-7, with 7 bases that match TRBD1. With 5 bases clipped from V and 3 bases from J, the junction kept 7 bases outside the gene matches. The CDR3 consists of 14 residues. Germline-derived CDR1 and CDR2 are LNHDA and SQIVND (reference sequence). CDR3 region: CASSAGTALYEQYF. The CDR3 bases are TGTGCCAGTAGTGCCGGGACAGCTCTCTACGAGCAGTACTTC.

The rearrangement uses TRBV30 and TRBJ1-5, with D unclear. CDR3 length equals 13 residues. CDR1 is GTSNPN, CDR2 SVGIG, per germline (reference sequence). Trimming stripped 2 bases from V and 1 base from J, with 6 bases between. This CDR3 reads CAWSLQSNQPQHF. CDR3 nucleotides: TGTGCCTGGAGTCTTCAGAGCAATCAGCCCCAGCATTTT.

The rearrangement uses TRBV28 and TRBJ1-4; 10 positions agree with TRBD1. The CDR3 length is 15 residues. V lost 4 bases to trimming and J lost 8 bases; unmatched junction nucleotides: 7. Per germline, CDR1 MDHEN and CDR2 SYDVKM. This CDR3 is CASSYGGQGNEKLFF. The CDR3 DNA follows: TGTGCCAGCAGTTACGGGGGACAGGGGAACGAAAAACTGTTTTTT.

The genes are TRBV18 and TRBJ2-1, with D hard to call. Germline values: CDR1 KGHSH, CDR2 LQKENI. Trimming shortened V by 1 base and J by 4 bases, and 5 bases separated the two germline ends. This CDR3 is 13 amino acids long. CDR3 in amino acids: CASSPQKYNEQFF. CDR3 DNA sequence: TGTGCCAGCTCACCACAGAAATACAATGAGCAGTTCTTC.

The rearrangement links TRBV19 to TRBJ2-7, with a tentative D call TRBD1 (6 bases). Deletions cut 3 bases from V and 0 bases from J, with 9 bases between. Germline V gene sequence: CDR1 LNHDA, CDR2 SQIVND (reference sequence). There are 14 residues in the CDR3. CDR3 in amino acids: CASSMNRVSYEQYF. Here the CDR3 DNA reads TGTGCCAGTAGTATGAACAGGGTCTCCTACGAGCAGTACTTC.

The chain has TRBV6-5 and TRBJ2-5, with TRBD1 matching over 9 bases. This CDR3 contains 14 residues. Germline CDR1 and CDR2: MNHEY and SVGAGI. V shed 4 bases and J 5 bases; nucleotides not matched to a gene: 5. Written as DNA, the CDR3 is TGTGCCAGCAGTTTAACAGGGGGCTGGGAGACCCAGTACTTC. This gives the protein CASSLTGGWETQYF.

The chain has TRBV28 and TRBJ1-2; D perhaps matches TRBD1 (6 bases). Trimming shortened V by 11 bases and J by 7 bases, and 20 bases separated the two germline ends. This CDR3 has 13 residues. CDR1 is MDHEN and CDR2 is SYDVKM in the germline V gene. CDR3 DNA: TGTGCCGTTGCAGGAGCAGGGGAGGTTGGCTACACCTTC. Translating gives CAVAGAGEVGYTF.

With respect to this clone: The sample has other DNA sequences that encode this CDR3 too. The chain links TRBV27 to TRBJ1-5; 7 bases match TRBD1. J lost 4 bases, V lost 2 bases, and 2 bases had no gene match. The CDR3 length is 14 residues. Per the germline V gene, CDR1 is MNHEY and CDR2 is SMNVEV (reference sequence). This CDR3 is CASSLRGLNQPQHF. The CDR3 coding sequence is TGTGCCAGCAGTTTAAGGGGGCTTAATCAGCCCCAGCATTTT.

The gene calls are TRBV7-2 and TRBJ2-5; TRBD2 matches 12 bases. With 5 bases clipped from V and 2 bases from J, the junction kept 6 bases outside the gene matches. Germline loops: CDR1 SGHTA, CDR2 FQGNSA. The CDR3 is 16 amino acids. The chain's CDR3 is CASSRGLAGAQETQYF. In nucleotides, the CDR3 is TGTGCCAGCAGCCGGGGACTAGCGGGTGCACAAGAGACCCAGTACTTC.

The V gene is TRBV7-2, the J gene TRBJ2-7, with 7 bases aligning to TRBD1. Germline V CDR1 and CDR2: SGHTA, FQGNSA. This CDR3 is 13 amino acids long. The trim removed 5 bases at V and 4 bases at J, leaving 5 bases unmatched. The CDR3 bases are TGTGCCAGCAGCCTGGGACAGAATTACGAGCAGTACTTC. As protein: CASSLGQNYEQYF.

V is TRBV5-4 and J is TRBJ2-7; possible D gene TRBD2, 5 bases. The CDR3 consists of 16 residues. Trimming left V 4 bases short and J 0 bases short, with 17 bases between. Germline V CDR1 and CDR2: SGHNT, YYREEE (reference sequence). CDR3: CASSPGWARTSYEQYF. CDR3 in DNA: TGTGCCAGCAGCCCGGGGTGGGCCAGGACCTCCTACGAGCAGTACTTC.

This clone has only a few counts. V usage is TRBV6-1 and J usage is TRBJ1-4; possibly TRBD1 for D (6 bases). CDR1 MNHNS and CDR2 SASEGT come from the germline V gene. V shed 7 bases and J shed 4 bases, with 13 bases lying between them. The CDR3 runs to 14 residues. CDR3 bases: TGTGCCAGCAATGGGGGCCAGCTTAATGAAAAACTGTTTTTT. Protein sequence: CASNGGQLNEKLFF.

The rearrangement links TRBV6-5 to TRBJ2-2; 8 nucleotides match TRBD1. The CDR3 has 14 amino acids. Germline V gene lookup returns CDR1 MNHEY and CDR2 SVGAGI. Germline trimming cut 5 bases from V and 4 bases from J; bases unmatched to any gene: 3. This chain's CDR3 is CASSAGTGTGELFF. Written as DNA, the CDR3 is TGTGCCAGCAGTGCCGGGACAGGCACCGGGGAGCTGTTTTTT.